These 17 T cell receptor beta chains were sequenced from one sample in a study of blood T cell repertoires in COVID-19 (dated by TCRdb to the early 2020s). To prepare the library, the immunoSEQ multiplex PCR assay was applied. TCRdb obtained this table from immuneACCESS and retained in-frame rearrangements with V and J assigned. These tables miss some clones; where compared with another copy, unresolved V genes account for less than half of the shortfall, and the remainder is unexplained. Here the sample has some 25,000 clones; around nine tenths occur a single time. The ten largest clones represent about 8% of the sample. What was sequenced was peripheral blood. The receptors were sampled from a man aged 45-60 years with active COVID-19.

V is TRBV2 and J is TRBJ2-1, with 9 bases fitting TRBD2. Germline CDR1 is SNHLY and CDR2 is FYNNEI. The V and J ends lost 11 bases and 8 bases, in that order; junction bases with no gene match: 10. This CDR3 contains 13 residues. In nucleotides, the CDR3 is TGTGCCCGAAAGCGGGAGGCAGGGGATGAGCAGTTCTTC. It encodes CARKREAGDEQFF.

This clone was counted a single time. The CDR3 here is CASGRQGNGKETQYF. The CDR3 region has the DNA TGCGCCAGCGGACGACAGGGAAACGGCAAAGAGACCCAGTACTTC. The rearrangement links TRBV5-1 to TRBJ2-5, with 7 bases identical to TRBD1. CDR1 is SGHRS, CDR2 YFSETQ, per germline. V lost 7 bases, J lost 3 bases, and 12 bases stayed unmatched. The CDR3 is 15 residues long.

The gene calls are TRBV2 and TRBJ1-2, with D tentatively TRBD1 (6 bases). Germline V gene lookup returns CDR1 SNHLY and CDR2 FYNNEI. This CDR3 comprises 13 residues. V was shortened by 8 bases and J by 2 bases, with 12 bases between the two germline ends. The CDR3 coding sequence is TGTGCCAGCCGCAGGGGCACCAACTATGGCTACACCTTC. It yields the protein CASRRGTNYGYTF.

The chain employs TRBV6-5 and TRBJ2-7; D unclear. V lost 2 bases and J 2 bases, leaving 10 bases between the germline ends. This CDR3 is 14 amino acids long. Germline CDR1 is MNHEY and CDR2 is SVGAGI. The CDR3 DNA reads TGTGCCAGCAGTTACCGACCAGGCACCTACGAGCAGTACTTC. Its protein is CASSYRPGTYEQYF.

The chain carries TRBV24-1 and TRBJ2-1, with 10 nucleotides matching TRBD2. Germline trimming cut 4 bases from V and 6 bases from J; bases unmatched to any gene: 5. Germline loops: CDR1 KGHDR, CDR2 SFDVKD. The CDR3 sequence is 15 residues long. The CDR3 DNA sequence: TGTGCCACCAGTGACTCACGGACTAGCGGCAATGAGCAGTTCTTC. Amino acid sequence: CATSDSRTSGNEQFF.

This clone was seen once. This chain links TRBV5-1 with TRBJ1-5; 7 positions match TRBD1. V was pared by 4 bases and J by 0 bases, with 13 bases of the junction left unmatched. Per germline, CDR1 SGHRS and CDR2 YFSETQ. CDR3 size: 18 residues. CDR3 sequence (DNA): TGCGCCAGCAGCCCGGGGACAGTCCCTACAAATAGCAATCAGCCCCAGCATTTT. As protein: CASSPGTVPTNSNQPQHF.

The chain has TRBV4-3 and TRBJ1-3; no definite D call. V shed 0 bases and J shed 4 bases, with 7 bases lying between them. CDR1 LGHNA and CDR2 YSLEER come from the germline V gene. CDR3 length: 14 residues. CDR3 coding DNA: TGCGCCAGCAGCCAAGATCGGAGCGGAAACACCATATATTTT. This gives the protein CASSQDRSGNTIYF.

This clone was seen just once. This chain joins TRBV6-5 and TRBJ2-5; 7 positions agree with TRBD1. The CDR3 runs 14 residues. Trimming took 5 bases from V and 5 from J; bases not matched to a gene: 8. Per the germline V gene, CDR1 is MNHEY and CDR2 is SVGAGI. The CDR3, as DNA: TGTGCCAGCAGTCCGGGACAGAACTTCGAGACCCAGTACTTC. Translated: CASSPGQNFETQYF.

This clone was detected once. J is TRBJ2-7 and V is TRBV12-5, with a possible D match to TRBD2 (5 bases). This CDR3 comprises 11 residues. Germline CDR1 and CDR2: LGHNT and FRNRAP. The germline V and J ends were trimmed by 7 bases and 4 bases, with 8 bases remaining between them. Here the CDR3 DNA reads TGTGCTAGTGCCCGGGGATACGAGCAGTACTTC. Amino acids: CASARGYEQYF.

This chain links TRBV6-1 with TRBJ2-3; a weak D match, TRBD2 (5 bases). The CDR3 runs 15 residues. V was shortened by 2 bases and J by 2 bases, with 11 bases between the two germline ends. CDR1 and CDR2 from the germline V gene are MNHNS and SASEGT. This CDR3 reads CASSEIGGYTDTQYF. The CDR3 coding sequence is TGTGCCAGCAGTGAAATCGGCGGGTACACAGATACGCAGTATTTT.

The genes are TRBV19 and TRBJ2-1, with 11 bases lining up with TRBD2. Trimming at V came to 5 bases and at J to 5 bases, leaving 5 bases not matched to a gene. This CDR3 is built from 15 residues. Germline V gene sequence: CDR1 LNHDA, CDR2 SQIVND (reference sequence). The CDR3 loop is CASSLIAGGHNEQFF. The CDR3, as DNA: TGTGCCAGTAGTCTGATAGCGGGAGGGCACAATGAGCAGTTCTTC.

This clone came up a few times. The chain links TRBV7-9 to TRBJ1-6, with TRBD1 matching 8 bases. CDR1 SEHNR and CDR2 FQNEAQ come from the germline V gene (reference sequence). V gave up 5 bases and J gave up 7 bases; unmatched junction bases: 7. The CDR3 runs to 15 residues. CDR3 in DNA: TGTGCCAGCAGCCCCGGACAGGGAGCGAATTCACCCCTCCACTTT. Its translation: CASSPGQGANSPLHF.

This sequence joins TRBV7-9 and TRBJ1-5; tentative D call: TRBD1 (5 bases). The germline V and J ends were trimmed by 5 bases and 3 bases, with 11 bases remaining between them. Germline V gene data show CDR1 as SEHNR and CDR2 as FQNEAQ (reference sequence). This CDR3 has 14 residues. CDR3 in DNA: TGTGCCAGCAGCCGCGACAGAATCAATCAGCCCCAGCATTTT. It is translated as CASSRDRINQPQHF.

This chain connects TRBV5-1 to TRBJ2-1; D is perhaps TRBD1 (5 bases). V lost 4 bases to trimming and J lost 4 bases, with 21 bases between them. CDR3 length equals 17 residues. From germline, CDR1 is SGHRS and CDR2 YFSETQ. The chain's CDR3 is CASSLLTEVLGYNEQFF. DNA for the CDR3: TGCGCCAGCAGCCTCCTGACAGAAGTCTTGGGGTACAATGAGCAGTTCTTC.

Only a few counts were recorded for this clone. This chain uses TRBV5-4 with TRBJ2-7, with a weak D call TRBD1 (5 bases). The CDR3 spans 13 residues. Between the trimmed V and J ends, which lost 3 bases and 7 bases, there was a span of 14 bases. Germline V gives CDR1 SGHNT, CDR2 YYREEE (reference sequence). CDR3 region: CASSWAGAQEQYF. The CDR3 region has the DNA TGTGCCAGCAGCTGGGCTGGGGCCCAAGAGCAGTACTTC.

The chain recombines TRBV7-2 with TRBJ1-6, with D uncertain. The V and J ends lost 1 base and 7 bases respectively, with 11 bases between them. There are 15 residues in the CDR3. Germline lookup yields CDR1 SGHTA and CDR2 FQGNSA. The CDR3 loop reads CASSLGAYLNSPLHF. The CDR3 DNA is TGTGCCAGCAGCTTAGGAGCGTACCTAAATTCACCCCTCCACTTT.

The chain employs TRBV27 and TRBJ2-1; 8 positions match TRBD2. The CDR3 covers 15 residues. After removal of 3 bases from V and 4 bases from J, the junction contained 5 bases not matched to a gene. CDR1 and CDR2 (germline): MNHEY, SMNVEV (reference sequence). The CDR3 spells CASSFSGSGYNEQFF. CDR3 nucleotides: TGTGCCAGCAGTTTCAGCGGGAGTGGTTACAATGAGCAGTTCTTC.